The clone carrying this T cell receptor (beta chain) was found a few times. Under the authors' procedure: How many nucleated cells were present was estimated from reference gene primer amplification. This table comes from immunoSEQ multiplex PCR, and its TCRdb copy is limited to in-frame clones, with some not included. V, J and clone size are those of that table, while D and trimming were read from the DNA. The sample includes 200,000 to 250,000 clones, 85% to 90% of them seen just once. The participants were between about 18 and 90 years old and came from roughly 25 US areas. Researchers sorted participants into cohorts using their self-reported clinical history. This entry is derived from a study of blood T cell repertoires in COVID-19. Study-level background: There were acute and convalescent COVID-19 samples, and they came from the United States, Italy and Spain.

This CDR3 has 15 amino acids. Germline V gives CDR1 LGHDT, CDR2 YNNKEL (reference sequence). With 4 bases removed from V and 10 bases from J, the gap between germline ends came to 17 bases. The chain uses TRBV3-1 (or the pseudogene TRBV3-2) and TRBJ1-6; no firm D call. The sample was PBMCs or T cells enriched from blood (not recorded which). The receptor was derived from a man between 50 and 59 years old who had been exposed to COVID-19. The CDR3 loop is CASSLPNRAGSPLHF. As DNA, the CDR3 is TGTGCCAGCAGCCTCCCGAACAGAGCGGGATCACCCCTCCACTTT.